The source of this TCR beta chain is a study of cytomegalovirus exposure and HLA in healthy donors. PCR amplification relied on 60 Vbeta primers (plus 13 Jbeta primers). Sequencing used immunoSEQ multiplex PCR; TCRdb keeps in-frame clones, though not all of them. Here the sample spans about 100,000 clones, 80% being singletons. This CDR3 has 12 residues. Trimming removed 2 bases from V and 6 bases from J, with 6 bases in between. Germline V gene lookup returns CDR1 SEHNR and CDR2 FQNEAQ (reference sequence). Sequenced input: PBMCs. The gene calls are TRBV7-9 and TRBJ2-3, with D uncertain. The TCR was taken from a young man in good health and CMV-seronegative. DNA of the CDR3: TGTGCCAGCAGCTTACCCGGGGATACGCAGTATTTT. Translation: CASSLPGDTQYF.